This T cell receptor beta chain is from a study of beta chain features in type 1 diabetes. In the study overall: Across the samples, more than 85 million sorted cells were examined in total. Study outcomes and limitations: PCR might show a preference for shorter templates, equally across patients and controls. Type 1 diabetes patients had moderately but significantly shorter TCRB CDR3s in all four CD4+ subsets.

Isolated RNA was reverse transcribed in full, so expressed TCRB transcripts were sequenced. Only in-frame clones appear in the TCRdb table, and some are missing; sequencing was by immunoSEQ multiplex PCR. The repertoire holds about 660,000 clones, with roughly an eighth as singletons. Germline V gives CDR1 SGHTA, CDR2 FQGNSA. Trimming removed 5 bases from V and 4 bases from J; junction bases left unmatched: 4. The CDR3 loop spans 13 amino acids. This clone showed up just a few times. Its antigen is unknown. This CDR3 is also generated by other DNA sequences in the sample. Sequenced material: naive CD4+ T cells from blood. The chain combines TRBV7-2 with TRBJ1-2, with 7 nucleotides matching TRBD1. The clonotype comes from a man aged 18 to 35 with type 1 diabetes. In DNA form, the CDR3 reads TGTGCCAGCAGCATCGGGACAGCCTATGGCTACACCTTC. Translation: CASSIGTAYGYTF.